This note documents a single T cell receptor beta chain sequence. Its antigen remains unknown. This sample is part of a study of graft-versus-host responses after intestinal transplantation. Study information: Recipients received multivisceral, liver-intestinal, or isolated intestinal transplants. Once they had received anti-thymocyte globulin induction, all recipients took tacrolimus and steroids for around 3 years.

Profiling relied on immunoSEQ multiplex PCR, and the TCRdb table lists in-frame clones only, not all of them. The sample lists about 93,000 clones, approximately 78% seen once, with 0.65% to 0.85% in the top ten. Study observations and caveats: Graft-donor T cell macrochimerism coincided with high graft-versus-host to host-versus-graft clonal ratios in allografts.

Germline V gene data show CDR1 as SGHVS and CDR2 as FQNEAQ. CDR3 length equals 15 residues. The V gene lost 1 base and the J gene lost 6 bases, with 12 bases spanning the gap. The TCR was taken from a human donor who received an intestinal transplant. V and J are TRBV7-8 and TRBJ2-2, with a tentative D call TRBD2 (6 bases). The sample in question was unstimulated CD4+ T cells sorted from spleen or lymph node cells, obtained before intestinal transplant. The CDR3 here is CASSLVPGGPGELFF. CDR3 DNA: TGTGCCAGCAGCTTAGTTCCCGGAGGGCCCGGGGAGCTGTTTTTT.